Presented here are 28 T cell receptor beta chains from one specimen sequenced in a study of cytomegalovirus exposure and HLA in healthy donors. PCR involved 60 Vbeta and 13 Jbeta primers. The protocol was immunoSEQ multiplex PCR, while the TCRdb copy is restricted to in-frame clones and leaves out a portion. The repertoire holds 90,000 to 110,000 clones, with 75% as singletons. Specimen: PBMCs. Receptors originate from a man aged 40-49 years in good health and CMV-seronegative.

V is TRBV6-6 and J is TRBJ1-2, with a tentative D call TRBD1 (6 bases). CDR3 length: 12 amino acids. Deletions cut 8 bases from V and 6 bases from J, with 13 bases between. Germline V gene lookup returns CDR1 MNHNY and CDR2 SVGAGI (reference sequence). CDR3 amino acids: CASAREGDGYTF. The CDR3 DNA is TGTGCCAGCGCCCGAGAGGGGGATGGCTACACCTTC.

The CDR3 loop reads CASSFSQGGYEQYF. The CDR3 DNA sequence: TGCGCCAGCAGCTTCTCCCAGGGAGGCTACGAGCAGTACTTC. The gene calls are TRBV5-1 and TRBJ2-5; a weak D match, TRBD2 (6 bases). The DNA end lines up better with TRBJ2-7; the J call may be wrong. Germline V gene lookup returns CDR1 SGHRS and CDR2 YFSETQ. The CDR3 extends over 14 amino acids.

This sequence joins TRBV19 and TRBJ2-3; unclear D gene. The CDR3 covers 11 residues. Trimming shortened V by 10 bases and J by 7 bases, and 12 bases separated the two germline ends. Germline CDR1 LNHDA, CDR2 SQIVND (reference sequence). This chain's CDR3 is CATARRYTQYF. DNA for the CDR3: TGTGCCACCGCCCGGAGATATACGCAGTATTTT.

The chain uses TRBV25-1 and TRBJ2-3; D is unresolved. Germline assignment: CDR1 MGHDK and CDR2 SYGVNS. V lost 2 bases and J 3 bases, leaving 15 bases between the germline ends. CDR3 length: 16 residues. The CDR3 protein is CASSEGPGRSTDTQYF. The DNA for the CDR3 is TGTGCCAGCAGTGAAGGGCCAGGCCGGTCGACAGATACGCAGTATTTT.

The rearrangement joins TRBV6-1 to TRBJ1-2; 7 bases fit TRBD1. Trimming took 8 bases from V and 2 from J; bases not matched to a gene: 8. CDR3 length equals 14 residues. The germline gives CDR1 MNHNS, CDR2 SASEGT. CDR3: CASVHGTENYGYTF. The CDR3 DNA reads TGTGCCAGCGTCCACGGGACAGAAAACTATGGCTACACCTTC.

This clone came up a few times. The chain's CDR3 is CASGYLGRNEQFF. CDR3 nucleotides: TGTGCCAGCGGTTATCTAGGCCGAAATGAGCAGTTCTTC. The chain combines TRBV14 with TRBJ2-1; unclear D gene. Deletions cut 8 bases from V and 7 bases from J, with 15 bases between. The CDR3 length is 13 residues. Germline V CDR1 and CDR2: SGHDN, FVKESK.

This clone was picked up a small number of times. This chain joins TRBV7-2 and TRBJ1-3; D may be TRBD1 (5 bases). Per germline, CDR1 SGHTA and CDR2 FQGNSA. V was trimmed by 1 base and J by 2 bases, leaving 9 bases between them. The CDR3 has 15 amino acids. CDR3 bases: TGTGCCAGCAGCTTAGGTACAGGAACTGGAAACACCATATATTTT. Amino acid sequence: CASSLGTGTGNTIYF. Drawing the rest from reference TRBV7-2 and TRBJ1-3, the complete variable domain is GAGVSQSPSNKVTEKGKDVELRCDPISGHTALYWYRQSLGQGLEFLIYFQGNSAPDKSGLPSDRFSAERTGGSVSTLTIQRTQQEDSAVYLCASSLGTGTGNTIYFGEGSWLTVV.

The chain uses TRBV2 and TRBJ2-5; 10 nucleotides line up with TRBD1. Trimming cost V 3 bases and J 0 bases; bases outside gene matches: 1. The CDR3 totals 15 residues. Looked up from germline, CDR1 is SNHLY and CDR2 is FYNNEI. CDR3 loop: CASSEGTGDQETQYF. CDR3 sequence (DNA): TGTGCCAGCAGTGAGGGGACAGGGGACCAAGAGACCCAGTACTTC.

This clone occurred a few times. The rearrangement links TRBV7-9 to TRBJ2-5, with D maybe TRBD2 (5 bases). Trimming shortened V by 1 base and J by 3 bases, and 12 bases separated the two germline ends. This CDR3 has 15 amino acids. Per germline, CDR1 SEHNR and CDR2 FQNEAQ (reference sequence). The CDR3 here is CASSLVEGWEETQYF. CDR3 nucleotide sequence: TGTGCCAGCAGCTTAGTAGAGGGATGGGAAGAGACCCAGTACTTC.

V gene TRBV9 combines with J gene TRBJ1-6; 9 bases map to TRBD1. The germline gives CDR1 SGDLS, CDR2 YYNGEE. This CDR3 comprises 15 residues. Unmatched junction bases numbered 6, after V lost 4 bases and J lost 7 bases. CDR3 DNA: TGTGCCAGCAGCTTCACAGGGGGCGGAAATTCACCCCTCCACTTT. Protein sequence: CASSFTGGGNSPLHF.

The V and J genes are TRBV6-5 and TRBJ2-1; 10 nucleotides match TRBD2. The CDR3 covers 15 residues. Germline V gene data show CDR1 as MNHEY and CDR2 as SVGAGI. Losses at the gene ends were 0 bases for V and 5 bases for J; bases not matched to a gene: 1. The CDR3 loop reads CASSYSLAGHNEQFF. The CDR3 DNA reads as TGTGCCAGCAGTTACTCACTAGCGGGGCACAATGAGCAGTTCTTC.

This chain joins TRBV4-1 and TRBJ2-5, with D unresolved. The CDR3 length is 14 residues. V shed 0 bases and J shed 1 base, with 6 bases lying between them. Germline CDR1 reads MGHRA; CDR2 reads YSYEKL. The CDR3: CASSQDVSQETQYF. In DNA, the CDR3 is TGCGCCAGCAGCCAAGATGTCAGCCAAGAGACCCAGTACTTC.

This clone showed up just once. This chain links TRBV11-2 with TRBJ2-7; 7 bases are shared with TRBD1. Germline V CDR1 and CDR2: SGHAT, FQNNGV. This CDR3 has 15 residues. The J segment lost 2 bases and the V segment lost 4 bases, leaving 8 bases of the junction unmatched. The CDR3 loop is CASSSPGQRPYEQYF. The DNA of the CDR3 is TGTGCCAGCAGCTCCCCGGGACAGCGGCCCTACGAGCAGTACTTC.

CDR3 region: CASRKTGFSNQPQHF. The CDR3 DNA follows: TGTGCCAGCAGAAAGACAGGGTTTAGCAATCAGCCCCAGCATTTT. The chain recombines TRBV2 with TRBJ1-5, with 7 bases matching TRBD1. This CDR3 region has 15 residues. Germline-derived CDR1 and CDR2 are SNHLY and FYNNEI. The V segment lost 6 bases and the J segment 0 bases; nucleotides outside the gene matches: 5. Full variable domain (remainder filled in from reference TRBV2 and TRBJ1-5): EPEVTQTPSHQVTQMGQEVILRCVPISNHLYFYWYRQILGQKVEFLVSFYNNEISEKSEIFDDQFSVERPDGSNFTLKIRSTKLEDSAMYFCASRKTGFSNQPQHFGDGTRLSIL.

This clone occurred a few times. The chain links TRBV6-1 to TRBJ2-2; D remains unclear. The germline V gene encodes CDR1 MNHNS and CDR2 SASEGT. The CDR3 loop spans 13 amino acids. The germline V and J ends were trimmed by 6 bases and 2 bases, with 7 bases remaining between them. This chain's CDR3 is CASRPYNTGELFF. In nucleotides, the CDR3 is TGTGCCAGCAGGCCCTATAACACCGGGGAGCTGTTTTTT.

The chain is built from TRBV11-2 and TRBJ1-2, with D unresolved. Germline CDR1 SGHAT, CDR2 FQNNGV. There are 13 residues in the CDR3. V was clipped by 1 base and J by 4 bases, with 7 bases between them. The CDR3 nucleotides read TGTGCCAGCAGCTTAGGTCCCAGCTATGGCTACACCTTC. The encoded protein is CASSLGPSYGYTF.

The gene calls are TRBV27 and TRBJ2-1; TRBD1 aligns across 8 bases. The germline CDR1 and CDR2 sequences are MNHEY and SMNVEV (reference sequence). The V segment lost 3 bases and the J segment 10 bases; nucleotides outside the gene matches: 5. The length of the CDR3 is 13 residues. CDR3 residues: CASSFLDRGEQFF. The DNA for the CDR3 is TGTGCCAGCAGTTTCCTTGACAGGGGCGAGCAGTTCTTC.

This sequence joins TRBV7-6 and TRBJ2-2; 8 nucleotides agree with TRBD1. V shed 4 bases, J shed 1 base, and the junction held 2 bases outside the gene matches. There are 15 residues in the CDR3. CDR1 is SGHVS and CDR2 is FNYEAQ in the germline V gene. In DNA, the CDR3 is TGTGCCAGCAGCTCCGGGACAGGGAACACCGGGGAGCTGTTTTTT. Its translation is CASSSGTGNTGELFF. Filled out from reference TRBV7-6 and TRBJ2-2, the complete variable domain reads GAGVSQSPRYKVTKRGQDVALRCDPISGHVSLYWYRQALGQGPEFLTYFNYEAQQDKSGLPNDRFSAERPEGSISTLTIQRTEQRDSAMYRCASSSGTGNTGELFFGEGSRLTVL.

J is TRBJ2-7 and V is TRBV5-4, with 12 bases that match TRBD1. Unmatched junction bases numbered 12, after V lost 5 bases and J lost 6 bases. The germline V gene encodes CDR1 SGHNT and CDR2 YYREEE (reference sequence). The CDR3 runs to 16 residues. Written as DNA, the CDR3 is TGTGCCAGCAGACCGGGGACAGGGGGCGCATACAGCGAGCAGTACTTC. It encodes CASRPGTGGAYSEQYF.

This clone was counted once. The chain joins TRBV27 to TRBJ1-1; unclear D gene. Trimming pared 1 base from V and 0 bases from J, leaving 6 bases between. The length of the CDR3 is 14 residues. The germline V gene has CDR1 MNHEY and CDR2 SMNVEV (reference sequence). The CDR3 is CASSLYRLNTEAFF. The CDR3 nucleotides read TGTGCCAGCAGTTTATACAGATTGAACACTGAAGCTTTCTTT.

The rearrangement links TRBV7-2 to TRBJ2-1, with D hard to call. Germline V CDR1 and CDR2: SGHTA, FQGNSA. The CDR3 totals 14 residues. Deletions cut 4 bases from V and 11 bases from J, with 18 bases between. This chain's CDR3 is CASSSTSRLGKQFF. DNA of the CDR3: TGTGCCAGCAGCTCAACCTCGAGACTTGGCAAGCAGTTCTTC.

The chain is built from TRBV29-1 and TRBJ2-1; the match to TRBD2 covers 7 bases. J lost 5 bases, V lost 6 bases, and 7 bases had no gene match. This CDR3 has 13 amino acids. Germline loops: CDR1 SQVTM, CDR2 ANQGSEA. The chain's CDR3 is CSVQAGIDNEQFF. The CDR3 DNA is TGCAGCGTCCAAGCGGGGATAGACAATGAGCAGTTCTTC.

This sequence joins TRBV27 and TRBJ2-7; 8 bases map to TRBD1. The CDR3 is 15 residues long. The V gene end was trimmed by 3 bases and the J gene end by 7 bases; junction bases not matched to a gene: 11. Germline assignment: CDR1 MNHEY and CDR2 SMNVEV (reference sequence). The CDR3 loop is CASSFLLQGADEQYF. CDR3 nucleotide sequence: TGTGCCAGCAGTTTTTTGTTGCAGGGGGCTGATGAGCAGTACTTC.

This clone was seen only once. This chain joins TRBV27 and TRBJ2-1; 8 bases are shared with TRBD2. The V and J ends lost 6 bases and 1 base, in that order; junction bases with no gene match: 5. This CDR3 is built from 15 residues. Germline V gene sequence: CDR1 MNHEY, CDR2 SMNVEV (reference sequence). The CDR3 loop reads CASRERGLSYNEQFF. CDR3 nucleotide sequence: TGTGCCAGCAGGGAGCGGGGGTTATCCTACAATGAGCAGTTCTTC.

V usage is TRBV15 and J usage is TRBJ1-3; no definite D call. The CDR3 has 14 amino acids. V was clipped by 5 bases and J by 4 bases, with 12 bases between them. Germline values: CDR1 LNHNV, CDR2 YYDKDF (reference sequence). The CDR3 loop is CATSRPGRGNTIYF. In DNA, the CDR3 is TGTGCCACCAGCCGACCAGGCAGGGGAAACACCATATATTTT.

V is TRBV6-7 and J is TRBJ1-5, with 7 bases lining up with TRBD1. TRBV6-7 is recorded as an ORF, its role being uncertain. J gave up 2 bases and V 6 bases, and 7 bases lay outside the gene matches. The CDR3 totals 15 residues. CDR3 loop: CASSIQGKGNQPQHF. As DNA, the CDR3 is TGTGCCAGCAGCATACAGGGGAAGGGCAATCAGCCCCAGCATTTT.

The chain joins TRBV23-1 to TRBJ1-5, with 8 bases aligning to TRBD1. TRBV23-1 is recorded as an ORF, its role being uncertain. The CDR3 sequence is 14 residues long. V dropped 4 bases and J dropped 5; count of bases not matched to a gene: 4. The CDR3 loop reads CASSPGRGHQPQHF. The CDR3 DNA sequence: TGCGCCAGCAGTCCGGGCAGGGGGCATCAGCCCCAGCATTTT.

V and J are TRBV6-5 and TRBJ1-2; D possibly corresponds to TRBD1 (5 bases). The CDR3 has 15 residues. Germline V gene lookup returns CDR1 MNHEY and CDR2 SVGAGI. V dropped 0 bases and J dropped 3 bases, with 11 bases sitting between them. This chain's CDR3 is CASSYSRWGDYGYTF. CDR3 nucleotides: TGTGCCAGCAGTTACTCGAGATGGGGGGACTATGGCTACACCTTC.